This T cell receptor (beta chain) is from a study of blood T cell repertoires in COVID-19. As for the study in general: Acute-phase and convalescent COVID-19 samples originated in the United States, Italy and Spain.

Profiled with immunoSEQ multiplex PCR; TCRdb holds only in-frame clones, not every one. The table includes 250,000 to 300,000 clones, 80% to 90% detected once. The source of this sequence is a woman aged 65 to 85 with COVID-19, enrolled during active disease. Sequenced input: peripheral blood.

CDR3 in DNA: TGCGCCAGCAGGGGGGGTGGCGGAGACTACAATGAGCAGTTCTTC. It is translated as CASRGGGGDYNEQFF. The rearrangement uses TRBV5-1 and TRBJ2-1, with TRBD2 as a possible D gene (6 bases). Looked up from germline, CDR1 is SGHRS and CDR2 is YFSETQ. V lost 5 bases, J lost 3 bases, and 15 bases lay in between. The CDR3 has 15 residues.